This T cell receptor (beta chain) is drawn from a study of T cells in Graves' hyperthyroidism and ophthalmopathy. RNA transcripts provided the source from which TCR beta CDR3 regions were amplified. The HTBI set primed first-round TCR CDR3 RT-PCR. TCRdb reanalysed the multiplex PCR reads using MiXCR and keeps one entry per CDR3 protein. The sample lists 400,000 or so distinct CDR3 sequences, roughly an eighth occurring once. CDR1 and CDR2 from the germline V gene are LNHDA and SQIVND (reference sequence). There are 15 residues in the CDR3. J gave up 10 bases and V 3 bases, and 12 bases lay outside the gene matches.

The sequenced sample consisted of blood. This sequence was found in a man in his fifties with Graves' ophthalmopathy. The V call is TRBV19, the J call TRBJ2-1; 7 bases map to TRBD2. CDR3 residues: CASSISSGIGGEQFF. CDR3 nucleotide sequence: TGTGCCAGTAGTATCTCCAGCGGGATCGGAGGAGAGCAGTTCTTC.